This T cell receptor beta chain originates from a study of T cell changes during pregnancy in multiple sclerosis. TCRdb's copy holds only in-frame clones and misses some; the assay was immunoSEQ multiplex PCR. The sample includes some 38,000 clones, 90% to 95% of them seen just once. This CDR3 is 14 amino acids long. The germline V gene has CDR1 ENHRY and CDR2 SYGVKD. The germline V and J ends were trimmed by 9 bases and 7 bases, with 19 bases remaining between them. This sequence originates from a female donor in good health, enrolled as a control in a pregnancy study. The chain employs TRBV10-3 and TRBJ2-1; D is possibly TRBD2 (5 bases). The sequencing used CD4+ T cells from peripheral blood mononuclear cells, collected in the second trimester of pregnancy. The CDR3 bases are TGTGCCATGTCGGACGGACTCTTTGGAAATGAGCAGTTCTTC. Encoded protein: CAMSDGLFGNEQFF.